Listed here is a single TCR beta chain. Antigen specificity is unknown. This entry is derived from a study of cytomegalovirus exposure and HLA in healthy donors. Findings and limits, study-wide: Rare TCR sequences dominated, though some public TCRs recurred in many donors.

V was cut by 3 bases and J by 2 bases, with 11 bases left in between. There are 14 residues in the CDR3. Germline CDR1 LNHDA, CDR2 SQIVND (reference sequence). The PCR had 60 Vbeta and 13 Jbeta primers. Per the authors' pipeline: An analysis performed later counted about 80 million unique TCR beta chains (approximately 12 million of them shared). The repertoire was sequenced with immunoSEQ multiplex PCR; TCRdb's copy has only in-frame clones and lacks some. The V and J calls and the clone size are those of that table, but D and trimming were determined from the DNA. The table records roughly 190,000 clones, 81% of them present only once.

Sequencing was performed on PBMCs. The chain links TRBV19 to TRBJ2-7; tentative D call: TRBD1 (5 bases). The TCR sequence derives from a man in his forties or fifties in good health and CMV-seropositive. The DNA for the CDR3 is TGTGCCAGTAGTATTCAGGGTGACACCTACGAGCAGTACTTC. It translates to CASSIQGDTYEQYF.